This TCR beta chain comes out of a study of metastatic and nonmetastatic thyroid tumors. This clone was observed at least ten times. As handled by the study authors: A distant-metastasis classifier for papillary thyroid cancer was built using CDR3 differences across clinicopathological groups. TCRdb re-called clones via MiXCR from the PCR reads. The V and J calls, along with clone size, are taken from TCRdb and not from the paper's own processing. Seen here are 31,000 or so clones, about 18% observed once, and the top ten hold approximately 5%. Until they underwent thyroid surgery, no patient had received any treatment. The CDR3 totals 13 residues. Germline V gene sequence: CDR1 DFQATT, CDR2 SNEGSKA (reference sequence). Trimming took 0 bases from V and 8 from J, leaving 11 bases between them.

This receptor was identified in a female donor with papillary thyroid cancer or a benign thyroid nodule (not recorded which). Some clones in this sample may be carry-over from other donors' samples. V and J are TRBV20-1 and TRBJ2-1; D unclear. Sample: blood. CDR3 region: CSARDPNPDEQFF. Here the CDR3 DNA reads TGCAGTGCTAGAGATCCCAATCCCGATGAGCAGTTCTTC.